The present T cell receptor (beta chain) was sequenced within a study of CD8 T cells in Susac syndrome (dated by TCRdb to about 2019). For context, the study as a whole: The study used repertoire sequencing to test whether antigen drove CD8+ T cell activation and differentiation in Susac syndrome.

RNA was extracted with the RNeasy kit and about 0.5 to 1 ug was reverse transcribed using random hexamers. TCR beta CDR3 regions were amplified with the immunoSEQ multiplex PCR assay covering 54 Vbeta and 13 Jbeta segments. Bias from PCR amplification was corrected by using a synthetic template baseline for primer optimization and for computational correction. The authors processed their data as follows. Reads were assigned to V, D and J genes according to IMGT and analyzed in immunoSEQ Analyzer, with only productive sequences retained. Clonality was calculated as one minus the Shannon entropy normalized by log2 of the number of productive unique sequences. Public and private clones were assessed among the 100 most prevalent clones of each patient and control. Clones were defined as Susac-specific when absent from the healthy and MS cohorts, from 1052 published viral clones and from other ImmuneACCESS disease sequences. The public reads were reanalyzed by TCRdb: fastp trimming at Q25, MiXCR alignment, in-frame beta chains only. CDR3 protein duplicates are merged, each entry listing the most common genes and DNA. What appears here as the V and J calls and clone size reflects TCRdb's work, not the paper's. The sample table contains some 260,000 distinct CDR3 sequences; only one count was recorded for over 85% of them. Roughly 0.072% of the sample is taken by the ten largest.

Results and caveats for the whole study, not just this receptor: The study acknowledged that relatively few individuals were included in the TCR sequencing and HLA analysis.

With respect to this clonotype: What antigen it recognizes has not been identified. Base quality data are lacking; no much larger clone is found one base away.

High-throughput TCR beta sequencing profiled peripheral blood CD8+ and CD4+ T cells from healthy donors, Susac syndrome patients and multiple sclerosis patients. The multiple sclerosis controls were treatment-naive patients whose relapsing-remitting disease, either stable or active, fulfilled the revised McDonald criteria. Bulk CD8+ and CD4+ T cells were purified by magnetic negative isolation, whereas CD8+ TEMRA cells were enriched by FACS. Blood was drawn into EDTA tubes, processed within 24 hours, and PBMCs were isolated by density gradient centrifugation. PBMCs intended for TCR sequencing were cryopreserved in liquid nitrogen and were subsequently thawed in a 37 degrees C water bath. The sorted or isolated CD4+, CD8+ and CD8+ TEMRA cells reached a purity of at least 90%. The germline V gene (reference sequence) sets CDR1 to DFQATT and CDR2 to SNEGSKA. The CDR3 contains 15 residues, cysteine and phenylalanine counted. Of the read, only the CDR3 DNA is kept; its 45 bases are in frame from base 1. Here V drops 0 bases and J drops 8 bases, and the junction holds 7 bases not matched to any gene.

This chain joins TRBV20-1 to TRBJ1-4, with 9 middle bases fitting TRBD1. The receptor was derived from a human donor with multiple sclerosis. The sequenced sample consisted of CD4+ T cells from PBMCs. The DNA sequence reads TGCAGTGCTAGAGATCTACAGGGGGCAGACGAAAAACTGTTTTTT. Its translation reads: CSARDLQGADEKLFF.